The 10 T cell receptor beta chains in this list originate from one sample, sequenced in a study of blood T cell repertoires in COVID-19. The method was immunoSEQ multiplex PCR; TCRdb's version includes in-frame clones alone and lacks a portion of them. The sample holds some 300,000 clones, about 88% seen once. Sequences were obtained from peripheral blood. These receptors originate from an older man with acute or convalescent COVID-19.

V is TRBV4-3 and J is TRBJ1-2, with 8 bases identical to TRBD1. Germline V gene lookup returns CDR1 LGHNA and CDR2 YSLEER. Unmatched junction bases numbered 11, after V lost 0 bases and J lost 8 bases. This CDR3 is built from 16 residues. CDR3 region: CASSQESAGGVGGYTF. CDR3 sequence (DNA): TGCGCCAGCAGCCAAGAGTCGGCAGGGGGCGTTGGAGGCTACACCTTC.

J is TRBJ2-5 and V is TRBV28; tentative D call: TRBD1 (5 bases). CDR3 length: 14 amino acids. V lost 5 bases, J lost 7 bases, and 17 bases lay in between. Germline CDR1 reads MDHEN; CDR2 reads SYDVKM. DNA of the CDR3: TGTGCCAGCAGTCCACTTGGGGTTAGGGGGACCCAGTACTTC. Protein: CASSPLGVRGTQYF.

The chain is built from TRBV5-1 and TRBJ2-1, with 13 bases matching TRBD2. V lost 4 bases, J lost 7 bases, and 2 bases stayed unmatched. The germline gives CDR1 SGHRS, CDR2 YFSETQ. CDR3 length: 14 amino acids. This CDR3 is CASSVGLAGNEQFF. The CDR3 nucleotides read TGCGCCAGCAGCGTGGGACTAGCGGGGAATGAGCAGTTCTTC. The variable domain in full, with the rest retrieved from reference TRBV5-1 and TRBJ2-1, is KAGVTQTPRYLIKTRGQQVTLSCSPISGHRSVSWYQQTPGQGLQFLFEYFSETQRNKGNFPGRFSGRQFSNSRSEMNVSTLELGDSALYLCASSVGLAGNEQFFGPGTRLTVL.

The genes are TRBV23-1 and TRBJ2-7, with 7 bases lining up with TRBD1. TRBV23-1 is marked as an open reading frame, function uncertain. CDR3 length equals 14 residues. J lost 2 bases, V lost 2 bases, and 3 bases had no gene match. Written as DNA, the CDR3 is TGCGCCAGCAGTCAAACGGACAGGACCTACGAGCAGTACTTC. This encodes CASSQTDRTYEQYF.

This clone was seen just once. The J gene is TRBJ2-7, the V gene TRBV7-2; D may be TRBD2 (6 bases). The germline CDR1 and CDR2 sequences are SGHTA and FQGNSA. The CDR3 spans 15 residues. The V gene lost 1 base and the J gene lost 1 base, with 11 bases spanning the gap. The CDR3 loop is CASSLGRGGSYEQYF. CDR3 coding DNA: TGTGCCAGCAGCTTAGGGCGGGGAGGTTCCTACGAGCAGTACTTC.

The rearrangement joins TRBV14 to TRBJ2-7; D is unclear. CDR1 SGHDN and CDR2 FVKESK come from the germline V gene. V was clipped by 0 bases and J by 5 bases, with 5 bases between them. The CDR3 consists of 12 residues. CDR3 sequence: CASSQEFNEQYF. For the CDR3, the DNA is TGTGCCAGCAGCCAAGAATTTAACGAGCAGTACTTC. Filled out from reference TRBV14 and TRBJ2-7, the complete variable domain reads EAGVTQFPSHSVIEKGQTVTLRCDPISGHDNLYWYRRVMGKEIKFLLHFVKESKQDESGMPNNRFLAERTGGTYSTLKVQPAELEDSGVYFCASSQEFNEQYFGPGTRLTVT.

The rearrangement joins TRBV4-2 to TRBJ2-2; TRBD2 matches at 12 bases. Germline V gene lookup returns CDR1 LGHNA and CDR2 YNFKEQ. The CDR3 extends over 16 amino acids. The junction had 5 bases not matched to a gene; V was cut back by 2 bases and J by 7 bases. The CDR3 is CASSQQTSGSVGELFF. CDR3 sequence (DNA): TGTGCCAGCAGCCAACAGACTAGCGGGAGCGTCGGGGAGCTGTTTTTT.

This chain's CDR3 is CASSLDFYHTDTQYF. As DNA, the CDR3 is TGTGCCAGCAGCTTGGACTTTTACCACACAGATACGCAGTATTTT. The chain joins TRBV5-4 to TRBJ2-3; unclear D gene. This CDR3 is 15 amino acids long. CDR1 is SGHNT and CDR2 is YYREEE in the germline V gene (reference sequence). The V end was cut by 0 bases, the J end by 2 bases, with 10 bases between.

The V gene is TRBV5-4, the J gene TRBJ2-1, with 7 bases aligning to TRBD1. The germline V gene has CDR1 SGHNT and CDR2 YYREEE (reference sequence). Germline trimming cut 1 base from V and 2 bases from J; bases unmatched to any gene: 3. This CDR3 contains 15 residues. DNA of the CDR3: TGTGCCAGCAGCTTGTGGACAGGAGCCTACAATGAGCAGTTCTTC. The encoded protein is CASSLWTGAYNEQFF.

V usage is TRBV5-1 and J usage is TRBJ2-3; 7 bases are shared with TRBD2. The CDR3 runs 16 residues. J was trimmed by 2 bases and V by 0 bases; bases with no gene match: 6. CDR1 and CDR2 from the germline V gene are SGHRS and YFSETQ. The CDR3 protein is CASSLGLAGATDTQYF. The CDR3 DNA is TGCGCCAGCAGCTTGGGACTAGCCGGGGCCACAGATACGCAGTATTTT. The full variable domain, completed using reference TRBV5-1 and TRBJ2-3, is KAGVTQTPRYLIKTRGQQVTLSCSPISGHRSVSWYQQTPGQGLQFLFEYFSETQRNKGNFPGRFSGRQFSNSRSEMNVSTLELGDSALYLCASSLGLAGATDTQYFGPGTRLTVL.